One and the same sample provided the 3 T cell receptor beta chains below, sequenced in a study of cytomegalovirus exposure and HLA in healthy donors. PCR employed 60 Vbeta and 13 Jbeta primers. Clones were read by immunoSEQ multiplex PCR, and TCRdb kept only the in-frame ones, dropping some. The table shows approximately 160,000 clones, with around 77% occurring only once. Sequencing used PBMCs. The receptors were gathered from a man aged 40-49 years in good health and CMV-seronegative.

In DNA form, the CDR3 reads TGTGCCAGCAGTCCGGGGACCCGAAGGACAGGGGGCTGGGGATTCTATGGCTACACCTTC. This sequence encodes CASSPGTRRTGGWGFYGYTF. This rearrangement joins TRBV28 to TRBJ1-2, with 11 bases lining up with TRBD1. The ends lost 5 bases at V and 4 bases at J; junction bases unmatched: 21. Germline values: CDR1 MDHEN, CDR2 SYDVKM. The CDR3 sequence is 20 residues long.

This chain joins TRBV5-4 and TRBJ2-1; 9 bases map to TRBD2. Trimming removed 7 bases from V and 9 bases from J; junction bases left unmatched: 8. The CDR3 is made up of 13 amino acids. Germline assignment: CDR1 SGHNT and CDR2 YYREEE (reference sequence). The CDR3 DNA is TGTGCCAGCCGGGTAGCGGGAGTTTCTGAGCAGTTCTTC. Its protein is CASRVAGVSEQFF. The entire variable domain, with the rest obtained from reference TRBV5-4 and TRBJ2-1, is as follows: ETGVTQSPTHLIKTRGQQVTLRCSSQSGHNTVSWYQQALGQGPQFIFQYYREEENGRGNFPPRFSGLQFPNYSSELNVNALELDDSALYLCASRVAGVSEQFFGPGTRLTVL.

The rearrangement links TRBV29-1 to TRBJ2-1; 16 bases line up with TRBD2. V gave up 3 bases and J gave up 0 bases; unmatched junction bases: 2. Per germline, CDR1 SQVTM and CDR2 ANQGSEA. The CDR3 runs 17 residues. As DNA, the CDR3 is TGCAGCGTTGAGGGACTAGCGGGAGGGGGCTCCTACAATGAGCAGTTCTTC. This sequence encodes CSVEGLAGGGSYNEQFF.